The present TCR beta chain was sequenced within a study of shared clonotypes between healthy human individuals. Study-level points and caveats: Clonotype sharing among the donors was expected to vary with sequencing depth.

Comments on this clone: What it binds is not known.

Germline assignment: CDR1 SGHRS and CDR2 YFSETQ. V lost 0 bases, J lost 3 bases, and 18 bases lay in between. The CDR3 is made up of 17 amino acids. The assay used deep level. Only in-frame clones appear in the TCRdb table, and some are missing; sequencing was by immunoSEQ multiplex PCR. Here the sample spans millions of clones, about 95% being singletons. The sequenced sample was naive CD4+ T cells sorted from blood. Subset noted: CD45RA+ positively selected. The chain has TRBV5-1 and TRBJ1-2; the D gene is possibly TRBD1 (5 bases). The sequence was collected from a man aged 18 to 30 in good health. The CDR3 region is CASSLVFGAGGDYGYTF. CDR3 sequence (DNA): TGCGCCAGCAGCTTGGTATTTGGGGCCGGAGGTGACTATGGCTACACCTTC.